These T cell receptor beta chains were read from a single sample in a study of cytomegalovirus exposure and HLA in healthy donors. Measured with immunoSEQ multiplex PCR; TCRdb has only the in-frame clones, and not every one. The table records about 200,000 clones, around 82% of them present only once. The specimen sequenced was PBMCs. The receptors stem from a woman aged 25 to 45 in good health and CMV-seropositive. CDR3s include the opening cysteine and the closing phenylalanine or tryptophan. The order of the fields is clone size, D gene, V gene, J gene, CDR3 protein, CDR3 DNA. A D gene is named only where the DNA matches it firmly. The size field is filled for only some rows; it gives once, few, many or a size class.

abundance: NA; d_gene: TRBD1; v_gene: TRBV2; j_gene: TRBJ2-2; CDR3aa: CASSRDRGRRTGELFF; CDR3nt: TGTGCCAGCAGCCGGGACAGGGGGCGCCGGACCGGGGAGCTGTTTTTT
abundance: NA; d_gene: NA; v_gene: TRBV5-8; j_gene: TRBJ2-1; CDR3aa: CASSLARLGDEQFF; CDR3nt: TGTGCCAGCAGCTTGGCCCGGCTAGGGGATGAGCAGTTCTTC
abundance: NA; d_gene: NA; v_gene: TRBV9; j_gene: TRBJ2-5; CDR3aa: CASSPGEPYRGTQYF; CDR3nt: TGTGCCAGCAGCCCCGGGGAGCCCTACCGCGGGACCCAGTACTTC
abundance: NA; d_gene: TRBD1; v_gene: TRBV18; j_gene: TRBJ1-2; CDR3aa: CASSPGTGEGYTF; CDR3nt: TGTGCCAGCTCACCCGGGACAGGGGAAGGCTACACCTTC
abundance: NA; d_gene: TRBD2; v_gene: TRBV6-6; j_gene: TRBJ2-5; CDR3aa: CASSTPGPGRKTQYF; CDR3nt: TGTGCCAGCAGTACCCCGGGACCCGGGAGGAAGACCCAGTACTTC
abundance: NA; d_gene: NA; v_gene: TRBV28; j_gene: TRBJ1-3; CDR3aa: CASGGPGRPSGNTIYF; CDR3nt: TGTGCCAGCGGAGGACCGGGCCGACCCTCTGGAAACACCATATATTTT
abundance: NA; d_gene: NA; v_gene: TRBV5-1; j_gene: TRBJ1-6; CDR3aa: CASSLGATASGDYSPLHF; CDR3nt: TGCGCCAGCAGCTTGGGGGCAACTGCCTCGGGGGATTATTCACCCCTCCACTTT
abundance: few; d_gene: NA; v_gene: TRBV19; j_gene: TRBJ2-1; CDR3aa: CASSPLQGAGSGRSYNEQFF; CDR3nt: TGTGCCAGTAGTCCACTCCAGGGGGCGGGTAGCGGGAGATCCTACAATGAGCAGTTCTTC
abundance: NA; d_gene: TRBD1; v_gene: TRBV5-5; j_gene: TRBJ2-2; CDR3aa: CASSSSRQGRGTGELFF; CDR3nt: TGTGCCAGCAGCTCTTCCCGACAGGGCAGGGGCACCGGGGAGCTGTTTTTT
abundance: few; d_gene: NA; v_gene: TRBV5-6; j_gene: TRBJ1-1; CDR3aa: CASSVRGWGGFEAFF; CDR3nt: TGTGCCAGCAGCGTACGGGGGTGGGGCGGCTTTGAAGCTTTCTTT
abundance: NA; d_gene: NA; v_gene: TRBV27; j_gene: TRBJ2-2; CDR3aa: CASRPRYTGELFF; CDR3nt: TGTGCCAGCAGGCCTCGGTACACCGGGGAGCTGTTTTTT
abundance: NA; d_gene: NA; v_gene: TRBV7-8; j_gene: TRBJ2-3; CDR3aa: CASSYATDTQYF; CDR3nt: TGTGCCAGCAGCTACGCTACGGATACGCAGTATTTT
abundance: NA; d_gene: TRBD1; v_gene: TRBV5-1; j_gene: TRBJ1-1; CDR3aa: CASSYDRAEGTEAFF; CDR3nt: TGCGCCAGCAGCTATGACAGGGCGGAGGGCACTGAAGCTTTCTTT
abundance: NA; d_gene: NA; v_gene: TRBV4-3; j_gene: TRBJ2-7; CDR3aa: CASSQIGLLGGEQYF; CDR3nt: TGCGCCAGCAGCCAAATCGGGCTCCTGGGGGGCGAGCAGTACTTC
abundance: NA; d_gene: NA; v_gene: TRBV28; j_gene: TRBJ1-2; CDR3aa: CASSFTGPNYGYTF; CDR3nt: TGTGCCAGCAGTTTTACAGGTCCAAACTATGGCTACACCTTC
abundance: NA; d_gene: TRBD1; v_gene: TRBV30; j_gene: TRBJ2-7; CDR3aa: CAWNPNLRRQGSYEQYF; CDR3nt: TGTGCCTGGAATCCCAATCTCCGGCGACAGGGCTCCTACGAGCAGTACTTC
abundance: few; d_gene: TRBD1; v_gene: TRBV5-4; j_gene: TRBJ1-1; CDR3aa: CASSMLQGMNTEAFF; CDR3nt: TGTGCCAGCAGCATGCTACAGGGGATGAACACTGAAGCTTTCTTT
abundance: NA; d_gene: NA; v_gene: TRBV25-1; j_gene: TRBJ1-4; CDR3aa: CASSEGGEGVGKLFF; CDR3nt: TGTGCCAGCAGTGAGGGGGGAGAGGGTGTAGGAAAACTGTTTTTT